What follows are 3 T cell receptor beta chains derived from one specimen sequenced in a study of cytomegalovirus exposure and HLA in healthy donors. Both 60 Vbeta primers and 13 Jbeta primers went into the PCR. TCRdb keeps only in-frame clones here, not all; method: immunoSEQ multiplex PCR. The sample carries about 120,000 clones, roughly 79% recorded once. The specimen sequenced was PBMCs. These receptors came from a woman under 30 in good health and CMV-seronegative.

The V gene is TRBV28, the J gene TRBJ1-2; TRBD1 matches at 9 bases. CDR3 length: 16 residues. The J segment lost 6 bases and the V segment lost 5 bases, leaving 13 bases of the junction unmatched. Per germline, CDR1 MDHEN and CDR2 SYDVKM. CDR3 region: CASSTQGAERFDGYTF. CDR3 bases: TGTGCCAGCAGTACACAGGGGGCGGAAAGGTTTGATGGCTACACCTTC.

This chain links TRBV27 with TRBJ2-5, with 7 positions matching TRBD1. CDR3 size: 14 residues. Germline assignment: CDR1 MNHEY and CDR2 SMNVEV (reference sequence). Trimming removed 4 bases from V and 1 base from J; junction bases left unmatched: 3. CDR3 residues: CASSSTGSQETQYF. In DNA form, the CDR3 reads TGTGCCAGCAGTTCGACAGGGAGCCAAGAGACCCAGTACTTC.

The rearrangement uses TRBV7-9 and TRBJ1-6; D is unclear. Germline values: CDR1 SEHNR, CDR2 FQNEAQ (reference sequence). This CDR3 is built from 15 residues. Trimming pared 1 base from V and 7 bases from J, leaving 11 bases between. This CDR3 is CASSLDGPTNSPLHF. In DNA form, the CDR3 reads TGTGCCAGCAGCTTAGATGGGCCGACCAATTCACCCCTCCACTTT.